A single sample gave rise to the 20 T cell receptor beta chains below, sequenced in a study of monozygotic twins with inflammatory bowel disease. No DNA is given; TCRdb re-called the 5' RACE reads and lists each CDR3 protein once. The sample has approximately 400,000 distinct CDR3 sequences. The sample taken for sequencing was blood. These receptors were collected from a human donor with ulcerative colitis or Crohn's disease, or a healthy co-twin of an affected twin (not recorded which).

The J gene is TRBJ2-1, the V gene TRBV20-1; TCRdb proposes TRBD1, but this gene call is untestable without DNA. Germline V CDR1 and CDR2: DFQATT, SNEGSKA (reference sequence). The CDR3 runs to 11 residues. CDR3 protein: CSAFRGREQFF.

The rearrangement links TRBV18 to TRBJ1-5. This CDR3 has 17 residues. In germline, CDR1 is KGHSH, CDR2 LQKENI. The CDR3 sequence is CASSLSMGTTNNQPQHF.

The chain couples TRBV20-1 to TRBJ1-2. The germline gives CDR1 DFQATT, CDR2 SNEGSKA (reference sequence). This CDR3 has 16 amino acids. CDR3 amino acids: CSARKGFGLALYGYTF.

CDR3: CSVGGGYSGELFF. The rearrangement joins TRBV29-1 to TRBJ2-2; TCRdb's D call of TRBD1 is untestable without DNA. This CDR3 is built from 13 residues. Germline V gives CDR1 SQVTM, CDR2 ANQGSEA.

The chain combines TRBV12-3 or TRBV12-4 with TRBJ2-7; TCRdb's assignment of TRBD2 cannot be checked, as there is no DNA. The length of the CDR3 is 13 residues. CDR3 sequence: CASSFIQASEQYF.

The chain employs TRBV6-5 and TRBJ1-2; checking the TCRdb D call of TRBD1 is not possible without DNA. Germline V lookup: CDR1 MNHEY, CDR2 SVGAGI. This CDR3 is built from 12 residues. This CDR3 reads CASRSTGYGYTF.

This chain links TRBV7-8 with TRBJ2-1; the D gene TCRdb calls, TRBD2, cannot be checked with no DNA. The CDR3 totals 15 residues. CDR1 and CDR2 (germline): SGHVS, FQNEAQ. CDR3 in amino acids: CASSLAGQPYNEQFF.

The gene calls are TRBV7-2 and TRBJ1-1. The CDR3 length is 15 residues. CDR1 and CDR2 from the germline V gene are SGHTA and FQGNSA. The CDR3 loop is CASRVRGDMNTEAFF.

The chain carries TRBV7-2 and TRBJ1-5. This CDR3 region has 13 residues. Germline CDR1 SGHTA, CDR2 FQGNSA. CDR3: CASSYQSNQPQHF. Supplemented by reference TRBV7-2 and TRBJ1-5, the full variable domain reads GAGVSQSPSNKVTEKGKDVELRCDPISGHTALYWYRQSLGQGLEFLIYFQGNSAPDKSGLPSDRFSAERTGGSVSTLTIQRTQQEDSAVYLCASSYQSNQPQHFGDGTRLSIL.

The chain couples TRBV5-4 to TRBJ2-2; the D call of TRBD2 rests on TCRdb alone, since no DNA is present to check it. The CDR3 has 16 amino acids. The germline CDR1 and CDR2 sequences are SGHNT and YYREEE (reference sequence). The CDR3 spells CASSYTSGKGTGELFF.

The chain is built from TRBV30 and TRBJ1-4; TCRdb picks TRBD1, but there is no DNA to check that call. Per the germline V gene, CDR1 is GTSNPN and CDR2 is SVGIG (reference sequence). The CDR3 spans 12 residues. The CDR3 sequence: CAWSSGDVKLFF.

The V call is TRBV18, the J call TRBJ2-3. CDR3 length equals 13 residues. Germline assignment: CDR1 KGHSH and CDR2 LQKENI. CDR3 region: CASSPFSVDTQYF.

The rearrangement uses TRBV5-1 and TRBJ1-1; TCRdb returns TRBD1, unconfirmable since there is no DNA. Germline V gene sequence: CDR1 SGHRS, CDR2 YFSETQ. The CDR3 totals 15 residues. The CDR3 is CASSLELGPDVEAFF.

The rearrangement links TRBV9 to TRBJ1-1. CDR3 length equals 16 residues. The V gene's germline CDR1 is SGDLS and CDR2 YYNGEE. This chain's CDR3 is CASSAKGGGVNTEAFF.

CDR3 sequence: CSGGGGNQPQHF. The rearrangement uses TRBV20-1 and TRBJ1-5. Germline V gene data show CDR1 as DFQATT and CDR2 as SNEGSKA (reference sequence). The CDR3 is made up of 12 amino acids.

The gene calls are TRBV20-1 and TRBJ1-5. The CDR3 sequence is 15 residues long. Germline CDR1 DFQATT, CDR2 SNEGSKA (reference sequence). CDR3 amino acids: CSARDPIGRNQPQHF.

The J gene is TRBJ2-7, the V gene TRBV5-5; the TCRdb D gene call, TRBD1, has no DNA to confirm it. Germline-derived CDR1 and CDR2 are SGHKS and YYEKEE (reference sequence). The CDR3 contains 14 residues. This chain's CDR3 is CASSYTTGGYEQYF.

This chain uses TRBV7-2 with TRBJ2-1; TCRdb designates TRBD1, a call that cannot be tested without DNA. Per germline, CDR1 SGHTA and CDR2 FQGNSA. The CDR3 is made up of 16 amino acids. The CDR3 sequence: CASSWGAGGIYNEQFF.

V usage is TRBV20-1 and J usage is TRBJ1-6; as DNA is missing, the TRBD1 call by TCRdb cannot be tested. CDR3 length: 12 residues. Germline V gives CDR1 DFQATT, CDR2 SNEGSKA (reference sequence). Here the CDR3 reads CSAPGVNSPLHF.

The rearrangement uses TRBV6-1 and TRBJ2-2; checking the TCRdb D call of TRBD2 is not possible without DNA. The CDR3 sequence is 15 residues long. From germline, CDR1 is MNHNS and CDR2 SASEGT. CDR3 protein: CASTPGLAGARELFF.